A selection of T cell receptor beta chains follows, all from one sample in a study of T cell responses to AZD1222 COVID-19 vaccine. Only in-frame clones appear in the TCRdb table, and some are missing; sequencing was by immunoSEQ multiplex PCR. The profile shows roughly 140,000 clones, approximately 90% of them singletons. The starting material was peripheral blood, obtained 28 days after the second AZD1222 dose. The receptor source for this set is an adult who received the AZD1222 COVID-19 vaccine. Each CDR3 is given with its conserved first and last residue. D genes are given only for firm matches. Size is omitted from some rows. Given values are once, few, many or a class for expanded clones.

v_gene: TRBV11-3
j_gene: TRBJ2-3
abundance: NA
d_gene: TRBD1
CDR3aa: CASSSPTGGADTQYF
CDR3nt: TGTGCCAGCAGCTCGCCGACAGGGGGCGCAGATACGCAGTATTTT

v_gene: TRBV10-3
j_gene: TRBJ2-3
abundance: NA
d_gene: TRBD2
CDR3aa: CAISGTSGGGRDTQYF
CDR3nt: TGTGCCATCAGTGGAACTAGCGGGGGGGGCAGAGATACGCAGTATTTT

v_gene: TRBV5-5
j_gene: TRBJ1-2
abundance: NA
d_gene: NA
CDR3aa: CASSSQWGNYGYTF
CDR3nt: TGTGCCAGCAGCTCCCAGTGGGGTAACTATGGCTACACCTTC

v_gene: TRBV6-5
j_gene: TRBJ2-2
abundance: few
d_gene: TRBD2
CDR3aa: CATEIAGDGTGELFF
CDR3nt: TGTGCCACAGAGATAGCGGGAGATGGGACCGGGGAGCTGTTTTTT

v_gene: TRBV5-4
j_gene: TRBJ2-5
abundance: few
d_gene: NA
CDR3aa: CASSLMETQYF
CDR3nt: TGTGCCAGCAGCTTGATGGAGACCCAGTACTTC

v_gene: TRBV29-1
j_gene: TRBJ1-3
abundance: few
d_gene: NA
CDR3aa: CSVEETETGNTIYF
CDR3nt: TGCAGCGTTGAAGAGACGGAGACTGGAAACACCATATATTTT

v_gene: TRBV11-1
j_gene: TRBJ1-1
abundance: NA
d_gene: NA
CDR3aa: CASSLFGGHGHTEAFF
CDR3nt: TGTGCCAGCAGCTTATTTGGGGGACATGGGCACACTGAAGCTTTCTTT

v_gene: TRBV5-1
j_gene: TRBJ1-2
abundance: NA
d_gene: TRBD1
CDR3aa: CASTEGQRTNYGYTF
CDR3nt: TGCGCCAGCACCGAGGGACAGCGAACGAACTATGGCTACACCTTC

v_gene: TRBV27
j_gene: TRBJ2-6
abundance: NA
d_gene: NA
CDR3aa: CASSELSSGANVLTF
CDR3nt: TGTGCCAGCAGCGAACTTTCCTCTGGGGCCAACGTCCTGACTTTC

v_gene: TRBV18
j_gene: TRBJ1-1
abundance: NA
d_gene: NA
CDR3aa: CASSPQGSQNTEAFF
CDR3nt: TGTGCCAGCTCACCCCAGGGTAGTCAGAACACTGAAGCTTTCTTT

v_gene: TRBV5-1
j_gene: TRBJ2-1
abundance: NA
d_gene: TRBD2
CDR3aa: CASSWGTSGEYNEQFF
CDR3nt: TGCGCCAGCAGCTGGGGGACTAGCGGAGAGTACAATGAGCAGTTCTTC

v_gene: TRBV2
j_gene: TRBJ1-1
abundance: few
d_gene: NA
CDR3aa: CASSVEQLNTEAFF
CDR3nt: TGTGCCAGCAGTGTAGAGCAGCTTAACACTGAAGCTTTCTTT

v_gene: TRBV29-1
j_gene: TRBJ2-7
abundance: NA
d_gene: NA
CDR3aa: CSVEDRAYRNEQYF
CDR3nt: TGCAGCGTTGAAGATCGGGCATATCGGAACGAGCAGTACTTC

v_gene: TRBV10-3
j_gene: TRBJ1-5
abundance: NA
d_gene: NA
CDR3aa: CAISESQGNQPQHF
CDR3nt: TGTGCCATCAGTGAGTCGCAAGGGAATCAGCCCCAGCATTTT

v_gene: TRBV7-2
j_gene: TRBJ1-6
abundance: NA
d_gene: NA
CDR3aa: CASSLVGGLASPLHF
CDR3nt: TGTGCCAGCAGCTTAGTTGGGGGGCTAGCCTCACCCCTCCACTTT

v_gene: TRBV20-1
j_gene: TRBJ1-2
abundance: NA
d_gene: NA
CDR3aa: CSASSQTNYGYTF
CDR3nt: TGCAGTGCTAGTTCTCAAACTAACTATGGCTACACCTTC

v_gene: TRBV6-5
j_gene: TRBJ1-1
abundance: NA
d_gene: NA
CDR3aa: CASSSETGNTEAFF
CDR3nt: TGTGCCAGCAGTTCCGAGACAGGAAACACTGAAGCTTTCTTT

v_gene: TRBV6-5
j_gene: TRBJ1-2
abundance: NA
d_gene: NA
CDR3aa: CASSYGGVDHYGYTF
CDR3nt: TGTGCCAGCAGTTATGGGGGGGTGGACCACTATGGCTACACCTTC

v_gene: TRBV6-1
j_gene: TRBJ2-7
abundance: NA
d_gene: TRBD1
CDR3aa: CASSEAWTGNPLTYEQYF
CDR3nt: TGTGCCAGCAGTGAAGCCTGGACAGGAAACCCGTTGACCTACGAGCAGTACTTC

v_gene: TRBV10-1
j_gene: TRBJ2-5
abundance: NA
d_gene: TRBD2
CDR3aa: CASSEGSGRPQETQYF
CDR3nt: TGCGCCAGCAGTGAGGGGAGCGGGAGGCCCCAAGAGACCCAGTACTTC

v_gene: TRBV6-5
j_gene: TRBJ1-1
abundance: NA
d_gene: NA
CDR3aa: CASSYSTQGRTEAFF
CDR3nt: TGTGCCAGCAGTTACTCGACACAGGGACGGACTGAAGCTTTCTTT

v_gene: TRBV7-8
j_gene: TRBJ1-6
abundance: NA
d_gene: TRBD1
CDR3aa: CASGRGQANSPLHF
CDR3nt: TGTGCCAGCGGGAGGGGACAGGCAAATTCACCCCTCCACTTT

v_gene: TRBV5-5
j_gene: TRBJ1-1
abundance: NA
d_gene: NA
CDR3aa: CASSYKDLMNTEAFF
CDR3nt: TGTGCCAGCAGCTATAAAGACTTAATGAACACTGAAGCTTTCTTT

v_gene: TRBV19
j_gene: TRBJ2-7
abundance: NA
d_gene: TRBD2
CDR3aa: CASSVQAGGQGEQYF
CDR3nt: TGTGCCAGTAGTGTACAAGCGGGAGGGCAGGGAGAGCAGTACTTC

v_gene: TRBV7-6
j_gene: TRBJ2-3
abundance: NA
d_gene: NA
CDR3aa: CASSSQIGGGTDTQYF
CDR3nt: TGTGCCAGCAGCTCTCAAATTGGGGGCGGCACAGATACGCAGTATTTT

v_gene: TRBV18
j_gene: TRBJ1-1
abundance: NA
d_gene: NA
CDR3aa: CASSDGGNTEAFF
CDR3nt: TGTGCCAGCTCGGATGGAGGGAACACTGAAGCTTTCTTT

v_gene: TRBV30
j_gene: TRBJ1-4
abundance: NA
d_gene: NA
CDR3aa: CAWRGWDWEKLFF
CDR3nt: TGTGCCTGGAGGGGGTGGGACTGGGAAAAACTGTTTTTT

v_gene: TRBV5-4
j_gene: TRBJ2-5
abundance: NA
d_gene: NA
CDR3aa: CASSRTQGGSGETQYF
CDR3nt: TGTGCCAGCAGTCGAACGCAAGGGGGGTCCGGTGAGACCCAGTACTTC

v_gene: TRBV7-9
j_gene: TRBJ1-2
abundance: NA
d_gene: NA
CDR3aa: CASSLAPQGGYTF
CDR3nt: TGTGCCAGCAGCTTAGCGCCGCAGGGCGGCTACACCTTC

v_gene: TRBV7-9
j_gene: TRBJ1-5
abundance: NA
d_gene: NA
CDR3aa: CASSLGIVGNQPQHF
CDR3nt: TGTGCCAGCAGCCTAGGGATAGTGGGCAATCAGCCCCAGCATTTT

v_gene: TRBV5-8
j_gene: TRBJ2-1
abundance: NA
d_gene: NA
CDR3aa: CANQWGRQDNEQFF
CDR3nt: TGTGCCAACCAGTGGGGGAGGCAGGACAATGAGCAGTTCTTC

v_gene: TRBV10-2
j_gene: TRBJ2-3
abundance: NA
d_gene: TRBD2
CDR3aa: CASSETREGTDTQYF
CDR3nt: TGCGCCAGCAGTGAGACGCGGGAGGGCACAGATACGCAGTATTTT

v_gene: TRBV21-1
j_gene: TRBJ2-7
abundance: NA
d_gene: NA
CDR3aa: CASSNSDRDWNEQYF
CDR3nt: TGTGCCAGCAGCAATTCGGACAGGGACTGGAACGAGCAGTACTTC

v_gene: TRBV29-1
j_gene: TRBJ2-7
abundance: NA
d_gene: NA
CDR3aa: CSVEDQRRGDEQYF
CDR3nt: TGCAGCGTTGAAGATCAACGAAGGGGGGACGAGCAGTACTTC

v_gene: TRBV18
j_gene: TRBJ1-2
abundance: NA
d_gene: TRBD1
CDR3aa: CASSPRQGAVDNYGYTF
CDR3nt: TGTGCCAGCTCACCAAGGCAGGGGGCGGTGGATAACTATGGCTACACCTTC

v_gene: TRBV2
j_gene: TRBJ2-1
abundance: few
d_gene: TRBD2
CDR3aa: CASRGLAGGRNEQFF
CDR3nt: TGTGCCAGCAGAGGACTAGCGGGAGGACGGAATGAGCAGTTCTTC

v_gene: TRBV2
j_gene: TRBJ1-1
abundance: NA
d_gene: TRBD1
CDR3aa: CASSVPPGQIFTEAFF
CDR3nt: TGTGCCAGCAGTGTTCCGCCGGGACAGATCTTCACTGAAGCTTTCTTT

v_gene: TRBV6-5
j_gene: TRBJ1-2
abundance: NA
d_gene: TRBD1
CDR3aa: CATAGGQSNYGYTF
CDR3nt: TGTGCCACTGCAGGGGGCCAGTCTAACTATGGCTACACCTTC

v_gene: TRBV24-1
j_gene: TRBJ2-3
abundance: NA
d_gene: TRBD1
CDR3aa: CATSRQGATDTQYF
CDR3nt: TGTGCCACCAGCCGACAGGGGGCCACAGATACGCAGTATTTT

v_gene: TRBV5-1
j_gene: TRBJ1-1
abundance: NA
d_gene: TRBD1
CDR3aa: CASSPGGGAAEAFF
CDR3nt: TGCGCCAGCAGCCCTGGAGGGGGCGCCGCTGAAGCTTTCTTT

v_gene: TRBV10-2
j_gene: TRBJ2-6
abundance: NA
d_gene: TRBD1
CDR3aa: CASSDVSATGASGANVLTF
CDR3nt: TGCGCCAGCAGTGATGTGAGTGCGACAGGGGCCTCTGGGGCCAACGTCCTGACTTTC

v_gene: TRBV6-2/TRBV6-3
j_gene: TRBJ1-2
abundance: NA
d_gene: TRBD1
CDR3aa: CASSTYRGRLRYGYTF
CDR3nt: TGTGCCAGCAGTACGTACAGGGGGCGTCTTAGATATGGCTACACCTTC

v_gene: TRBV6-2/TRBV6-3
j_gene: TRBJ1-1
abundance: once
d_gene: TRBD1
CDR3aa: CASSYTGQGTLGAFF
CDR3nt: TGTGCCAGCAGTTACACGGGACAGGGAACGCTAGGGGCTTTCTTT

v_gene: TRBV12-5
j_gene: TRBJ1-5
abundance: few
d_gene: TRBD1
CDR3aa: CASGLGTGGGSHQPQHF
CDR3nt: TGTGCTAGTGGTTTGGGAACAGGGGGGGGCTCTCATCAGCCCCAGCATTTT

v_gene: TRBV19
j_gene: TRBJ1-1
abundance: NA
d_gene: NA
CDR3aa: CASKDGYTSRGAFF
CDR3nt: TGTGCCAGTAAGGACGGGTATACCTCCCGGGGGGCTTTCTTT

v_gene: TRBV6-6
j_gene: TRBJ2-7
abundance: NA
d_gene: NA
CDR3aa: CASSQTVYEQYF
CDR3nt: TGTGCCAGCAGCCAGACAGTCTACGAGCAGTACTTC

v_gene: TRBV12-3/TRBV12-4
j_gene: TRBJ1-5
abundance: NA
d_gene: NA
CDR3aa: CASSPQLGPQHF
CDR3nt: TGTGCCAGCAGCCCCCAGTTGGGGCCCCAGCATTTT

v_gene: TRBV27
j_gene: TRBJ1-5
abundance: NA
d_gene: NA
CDR3aa: CATRRLGGRNSNQPQHF
CDR3nt: TGTGCCACCCGCCGCCTGGGGGGCCGAAATAGCAATCAGCCCCAGCATTTT

v_gene: TRBV9
j_gene: TRBJ1-1
abundance: NA
d_gene: TRBD1
CDR3aa: CASSVVGTGHNTEAFF
CDR3nt: TGTGCCAGCAGCGTAGTCGGGACAGGGCATAACACTGAAGCTTTCTTT

v_gene: TRBV5-4
j_gene: TRBJ1-3
abundance: NA
d_gene: NA
CDR3aa: CASSWGPDSGNTIYF
CDR3nt: TGTGCCAGCAGCTGGGGACCCGACTCTGGAAACACCATATATTTT

v_gene: TRBV7-8
j_gene: TRBJ1-2
abundance: NA
d_gene: NA
CDR3aa: CASSLAGGGGYTF
CDR3nt: TGTGCCAGCAGCTTAGCGGGAGGGGGAGGCTACACCTTC

v_gene: TRBV7-9
j_gene: TRBJ2-4
abundance: NA
d_gene: TRBD1
CDR3aa: CASSLAWGQGAAKNIQYF
CDR3nt: TGTGCCAGCAGCTTAGCGTGGGGACAGGGGGCGGCCAAAAACATTCAGTACTTC

v_gene: TRBV6-5
j_gene: TRBJ2-3
abundance: NA
d_gene: NA
CDR3aa: CASSTETADTQYF
CDR3nt: TGTGCCAGCAGTACCGAGACGGCAGATACGCAGTATTTT

v_gene: TRBV18
j_gene: TRBJ1-1
abundance: NA
d_gene: TRBD1
CDR3aa: CASSPPNRGPYTEAFF
CDR3nt: TGTGCCAGCTCACCACCGAATAGGGGGCCGTACACTGAAGCTTTCTTT

v_gene: TRBV9
j_gene: TRBJ1-6
abundance: NA
d_gene: NA
CDR3aa: CASSVQGYGSPLHF
CDR3nt: TGTGCCAGCAGCGTACAGGGATACGGTTCACCCCTCCACTTT